This T cell receptor (beta chain) appears in the sequencing data of a study of regulatory T cells in long-lasting Graves disease. The time point is: newly diagnosed GD, antithyroid drugs for less than 3 months. RNA from PBMCs was the source of the TCR library. This CDR3 is 14 amino acids long. The germline CDR1 and CDR2 sequences are SGHAT and FQNNGV. Arm-PCR of CDR3 regions and iRepertoire HTBI primers were used to build TCR beta libraries. TCRdb passed the multiplex PCR reads through MiXCR, listing each CDR3 protein once. The data show about 430,000 distinct CDR3 sequences, with approximately 15% seen just once and 7.8% held by the top ten. A few counts support this clonotype. The junction shows a germline mismatch at one end, possibly a read error. The same data also contributed to another study, on T cells in Graves' hyperthyroidism and ophthalmopathy. That paper states: Stable hyperthyroidism: no ophthalmopathy progression over 18 months of follow-up. Exclusion followed for patients with uncontrolled infection, other autoimmune disease, pregnancy or lactation.

The rearrangement joins TRBV11-2 to TRBJ2-3; D gene unclear. This specimen was peripheral blood mononuclear cells (PBMCs), taken at new diagnosis, from a patient treated with antithyroid drugs. This TCR was recovered from a woman aged 40 to 55 with Graves disease. CDR3 protein: CASSLAPFADTRYF. The CDR3 DNA reads TGTGCCAGCAGCTTAGCCCCCTTTGCAGATACGCGGTATTTT. The entire variable domain, with the rest obtained from reference TRBV11-2 and TRBJ2-3, is as follows: EAGVAQSPRYKIIEKRQSVAFWCNPISGHATLYWYQQILGQGPKLLIQFQNNGVVDDSQLPKDRFSAERLKGVDSTLKIQPAKLEDSAVYLCASSLAPFADTRYFGPGTRLTVL.